The TCR beta chain described here comes from a study of blood T cell repertoires in COVID-19. Overall study: The study counted Cohort 3 donors as recovered given two negative PCRs, clearance, or symptom resolution. The origin of the acute and convalescent COVID-19 samples was the United States, Italy and Spain.

Here immunoSEQ multiplex PCR was the method, and the copy in TCRdb shows in-frame clones only, minus some. Here the sample spans around 290,000 clones, more than 75% being singletons. With V trimmed by 8 bases and J by 3 bases, 4 bases remained unmatched. CDR1 is MNHEY and CDR2 is SVGAGI in the germline V gene. The CDR3 contains 14 residues. V gene TRBV6-5 combines with J gene TRBJ2-1, with 10 bases lining up with TRBD2. Sequencing used PBMCs or T cells enriched from blood (not recorded which). This clonotype originated in a woman aged 55-69 years in a cohort exposed to, infected with or recovered from COVID-19 (not recorded which). The CDR3 nucleotides are TGTGCCAGCGTCCGGACTAGCGGCTACAATGAGCAGTTCTTC. Its translation: CASVRTSGYNEQFF.